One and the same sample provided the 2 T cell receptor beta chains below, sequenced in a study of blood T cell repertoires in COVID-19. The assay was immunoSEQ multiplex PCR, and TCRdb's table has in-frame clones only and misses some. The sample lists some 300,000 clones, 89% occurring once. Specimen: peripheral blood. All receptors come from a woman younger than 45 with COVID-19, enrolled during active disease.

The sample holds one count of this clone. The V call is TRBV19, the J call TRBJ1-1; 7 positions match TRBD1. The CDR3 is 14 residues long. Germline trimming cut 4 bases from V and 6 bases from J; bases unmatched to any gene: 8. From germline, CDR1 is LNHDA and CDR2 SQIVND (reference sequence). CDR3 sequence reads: CASSRPGQRSEAFF. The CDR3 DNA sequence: TGTGCCAGTAGTAGACCGGGACAGCGTTCTGAAGCTTTCTTT.

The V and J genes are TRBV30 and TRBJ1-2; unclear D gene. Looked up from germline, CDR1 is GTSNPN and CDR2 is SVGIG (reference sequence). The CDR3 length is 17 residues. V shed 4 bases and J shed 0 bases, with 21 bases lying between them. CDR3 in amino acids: CAWNVLVRPLPNYGYTF. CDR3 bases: TGTGCCTGGAATGTTTTGGTCAGGCCCCTTCCTAACTATGGCTACACCTTC.